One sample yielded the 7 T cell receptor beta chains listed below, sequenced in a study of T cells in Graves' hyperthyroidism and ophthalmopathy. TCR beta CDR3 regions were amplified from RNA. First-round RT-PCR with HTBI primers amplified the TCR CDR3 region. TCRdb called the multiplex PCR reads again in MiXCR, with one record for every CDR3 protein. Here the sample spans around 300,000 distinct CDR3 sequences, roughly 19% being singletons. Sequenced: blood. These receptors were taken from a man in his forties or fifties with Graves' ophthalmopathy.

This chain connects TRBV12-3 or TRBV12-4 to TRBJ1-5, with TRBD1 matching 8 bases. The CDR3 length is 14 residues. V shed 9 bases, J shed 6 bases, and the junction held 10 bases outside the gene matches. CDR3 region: CASSDRVQRQPQHF. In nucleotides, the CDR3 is TGTGCCAGTTCGGACAGGGTTCAGCGTCAGCCCCAGCATTTT.

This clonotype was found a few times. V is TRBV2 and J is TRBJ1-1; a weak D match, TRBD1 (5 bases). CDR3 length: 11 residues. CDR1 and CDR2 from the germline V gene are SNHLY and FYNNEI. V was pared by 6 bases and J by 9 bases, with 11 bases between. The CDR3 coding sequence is TGTGCCAGCAGGGGACCTTTAAAAGCTTTCTTT. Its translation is CASRGPLKAFF.

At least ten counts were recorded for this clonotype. The CDR3 region has the DNA TGCGCCAGCAGCTACCCGACATCCACAGATACGCAGTATTTT. This codes for CASSYPTSTDTQYF. The chain recombines TRBV5-1 with TRBJ2-3; no reliable D call. Germline CDR1 reads SGHRS; CDR2 reads YFSETQ. This CDR3 has 14 amino acids. The V gene lost 3 bases and the J gene lost 2 bases, with 10 bases spanning the gap.

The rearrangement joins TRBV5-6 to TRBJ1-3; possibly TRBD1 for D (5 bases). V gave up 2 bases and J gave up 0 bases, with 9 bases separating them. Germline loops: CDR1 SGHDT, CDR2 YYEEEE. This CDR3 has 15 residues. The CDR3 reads CASSFRGRSGNTIYF. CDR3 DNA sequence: TGTGCCAGCAGCTTTAGGGGCCGCTCTGGAAACACCATATATTTT.

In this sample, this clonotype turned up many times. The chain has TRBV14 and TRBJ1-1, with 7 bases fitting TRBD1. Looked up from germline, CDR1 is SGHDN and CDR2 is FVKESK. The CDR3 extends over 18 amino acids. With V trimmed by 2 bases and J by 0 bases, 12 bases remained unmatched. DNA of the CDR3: TGTGCCAGCAGCCAACGAAGGGACAGCTCAAGCATGAACACTGAAGCTTTCTTT. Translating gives CASSQRRDSSSMNTEAFF.

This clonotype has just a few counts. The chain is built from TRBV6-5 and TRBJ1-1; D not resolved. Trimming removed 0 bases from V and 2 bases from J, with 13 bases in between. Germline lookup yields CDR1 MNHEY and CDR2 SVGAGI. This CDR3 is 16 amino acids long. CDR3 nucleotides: TGTGCCAGCAGTTACTCGGGCGGACGGGAAAACACTGAAGCTTTCTTT. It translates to CASSYSGGRENTEAFF.

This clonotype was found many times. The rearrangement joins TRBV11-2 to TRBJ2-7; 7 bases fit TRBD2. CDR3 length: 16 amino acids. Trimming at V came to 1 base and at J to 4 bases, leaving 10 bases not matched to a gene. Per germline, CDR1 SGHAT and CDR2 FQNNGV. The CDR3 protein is CASSLVVSSGGYEQYF. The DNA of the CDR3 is TGTGCCAGCAGCTTAGTGGTCTCTAGCGGTGGATACGAGCAGTACTTC.